This TCR beta chain stems from a study of cytomegalovirus exposure and HLA in healthy donors (dated by TCRdb to the late 2010s). Concerning the study at large: A later analysis indicated that the 95 to 150 validation repertoires were generated on the platform also employed for the approximately 670 repertoires of the first cohort. The study aimed to test whether cataloging public T cell receptors could reveal signatures of past pathogen exposure. Along with the roughly 700-subject first cohort, a separate validation cohort of over a hundred different subjects was used. To predict cytomegalovirus infection status, the study brought together high-throughput TCR immunosequencing, statistical association of individual TCRs with disease status, and machine learning.

Here is what the overall study found, with its caveats: A later analysis had no HLA typing for the validation cohort, so co-occurrence there was scored across all 110 or so repertoires. The authors suggested that the approach could potentially be extended to other disease states and immunological phenotypes. Of the cluster scores, 90% to 95% were above 0 in a later analysis, which found that TCRs clustered in the first cohort also tended to co-occur in the 120 validation repertoires. A few of the identified cytomegalovirus-associated TCR beta chains were confirmed in vitro to be specific for cytomegalovirus antigens. In both the original and validation cohorts, the classifier was reported to diagnose cytomegalovirus status with high specificity and sensitivity. The study listed 150 to 200 TCR beta chains as associated with cytomegalovirus. Most TCR sequences were seen in very few donors, while some public TCRs were found in many individuals.

The protocol used for the library was the immunoSEQ multiplex PCR assay. The authors' pipeline ran thus. A statistical classification framework was developed to diagnose cytomegalovirus status using the catalog of TCR beta chain sequences. TCRdb carries this immuneACCESS record with in-frame sequences only. Its versions omit some clonotypes, under half of them owing to an unresolved V gene in the studies checked, with the rest unexplained. V, J and clone size are taken as reported in that table, and D and trimming were inferred from the DNA itself. Across this sample there are hundreds of thousands of clones, with about 90% seen only once. The leading ten clones occupy 12% of the sample. As concerns this clone: The antigen this receptor binds is unknown. There are no base qualities to consult, and no much larger clone falls within one base.

The donors belonged to the validation cohort of around 110 subjects, which was separate from the roughly 700-subject first cohort. Looking up the germline V gene yields CDR1 LGHNT and CDR2 FRNRAP. After removal of 7 bases from V and 9 bases from J, the junction retains 15 bases not matched to a gene. Reading from cysteine to phenylalanine, the CDR3 counts 17 amino acids. Of the read, only the CDR3 DNA is kept; its 51 bases are in frame from base 1. This chain joins TRBV12-5 to TRBJ2-1; TRBD2 fits 13 bases in the junction. Sequenced input: PBMCs. This TCR was recovered from a man between 18 and 35 years old in good health and CMV-seropositive. The DNA reads TGTGCTAGTGCCCGTGGGACTAGCGGGATCCCGGGGGTTGAGCAGTTCTTC. Its translation is CASARGTSGIPGVEQFF.